A single sample gave rise to the 25 T cell receptor beta chains below, sequenced in a study of blood T cell repertoires in COVID-19. Here immunoSEQ multiplex PCR was the method, and the copy in TCRdb shows in-frame clones only, minus some. Altogether 200,000 to 250,000 clones are present, around 89% being singletons, with the ten largest covering 2.5% to 3%. Sequenced: PBMCs or T cells enriched from blood (not recorded which). All receptors derive from a woman aged 30 to 39 who had recovered from COVID-19.

The chain joins TRBV7-2 to TRBJ1-6; no reliable D call. The CDR3 loop spans 15 amino acids. Trimming took off 1 base at V and 8 bases at J, with 12 bases between the two ends. Germline V gives CDR1 SGHTA, CDR2 FQGNSA. The CDR3 bases are TGTGCCAGCAGCTTAGTCCCGGGAACCTATTCACCCCTCCACTTT. Translating gives CASSLVPGTYSPLHF.

The chain employs TRBV11-2 and TRBJ2-5, with D unresolved. V gave up 3 bases and J gave up 4 bases, with 9 bases separating them. This CDR3 has 13 amino acids. Looked up from germline, CDR1 is SGHAT and CDR2 is FQNNGV. The chain's CDR3 is CASSFSLVETQYF. The CDR3 DNA is TGTGCCAGCAGCTTTAGTCTTGTAGAGACCCAGTACTTC.

The rearrangement joins TRBV6-5 to TRBJ1-4; D unresolved. The V end was cut by 3 bases, the J end by 3 bases, with 8 bases between. The length of the CDR3 is 14 residues. The germline V gene has CDR1 MNHEY and CDR2 SVGAGI. The chain's CDR3 is CASSYMSSNEKLFF. CDR3 in DNA: TGTGCCAGCAGTTATATGTCCTCTAATGAAAAACTGTTTTTT.

The chain carries TRBV7-9 and TRBJ2-5, with TRBD1 identical over 7 bases. The CDR3 is made up of 16 amino acids. Germline values: CDR1 SEHNR, CDR2 FQNEAQ (reference sequence). V was pared by 2 bases and J by 5 bases, with 11 bases of the junction left unmatched. CDR3 bases: TGTGCCAGCAGCTTAACCCCTACAGGGGTGGGGGAGACCCAGTACTTC. This gives the protein CASSLTPTGVGETQYF.

This chain uses TRBV9 with TRBJ1-1; TRBD1 might be the D (6 bases). The CDR3 totals 15 residues. Trimming pared 4 bases from V and 0 bases from J, leaving 13 bases between. Germline CDR1 reads SGDLS; CDR2 reads YYNGEE. The CDR3 region is CASSHREGMNTEAFF. The CDR3 DNA reads TGTGCCAGCAGCCACAGGGAGGGAATGAACACTGAAGCTTTCTTT.

The chain links TRBV7-2 to TRBJ2-7, with 11 bases matching TRBD1. V dropped 5 bases and J dropped 3; count of bases not matched to a gene: 3. CDR3 length: 14 residues. In germline, CDR1 is SGHTA, CDR2 FQGNSA. The CDR3 is CASSPDRGLYEQYF. CDR3 DNA: TGTGCCAGCAGCCCGGACAGGGGGCTCTACGAGCAGTACTTC.

The chain couples TRBV19 to TRBJ1-4; 9 positions match TRBD1. V shed 7 bases and J 6 bases; nucleotides not matched to a gene: 3. CDR1 is LNHDA, CDR2 SQIVND, per germline (reference sequence). The CDR3 runs to 13 residues. The CDR3 spells CASKGQGHEKLFF. The CDR3 coding sequence is TGTGCCAGTAAGGGACAGGGTCATGAAAAACTGTTTTTT.

The chain combines TRBV2 with TRBJ1-4, with TRBD1 identical over 9 bases. V lost 7 bases to trimming and J lost 5 bases; unmatched junction nucleotides: 11. The V gene's germline CDR1 is SNHLY and CDR2 FYNNEI. This CDR3 is 16 amino acids long. Here the CDR3 DNA reads TGTGCCAGCAAGAACAGTAAGGGGACAGGGAATGAAAAACTGTTTTTT. Its protein product is CASKNSKGTGNEKLFF.

The gene calls are TRBV5-1 and TRBJ1-5; 10 nucleotides agree with TRBD1. V shed 4 bases, J shed 4 bases, and the junction held 5 bases outside the gene matches. The CDR3 is made up of 15 amino acids. Germline V gene data show CDR1 as SGHRS and CDR2 as YFSETQ. The CDR3 sequence is CASSEGTGANQPQHF. The DNA of the CDR3 is TGCGCCAGCAGCGAAGGGACAGGGGCGAATCAGCCCCAGCATTTT.

The table lists this clone with a count of one. The CDR3 DNA sequence: TGTGCCAGTAGTATGGGACAGACGAACACCGGGGAGCTGTTTTTT. It encodes CASSMGQTNTGELFF. The V gene is TRBV19, the J gene TRBJ2-2; TRBD1 matches at 7 bases. After removal of 3 bases from V and 0 bases from J, the junction contained 1 base not matched to a gene. Germline lookup yields CDR1 LNHDA and CDR2 SQIVND (reference sequence). The length of the CDR3 is 15 residues.

The count of this clone is one. The CDR3 loop is CASSETGLREQFF. The CDR3 region has the DNA TGTGCCAGCAGCGAGACAGGGCTGAGAGAGCAGTTCTTC. The rearrangement links TRBV7-3 to TRBJ2-1; 7 bases are shared with TRBD1. The V gene end was trimmed by 5 bases and the J gene end by 10 bases; junction bases not matched to a gene: 8. Germline V gene lookup returns CDR1 SGHTA and CDR2 FQGTGA. The CDR3 is 13 residues long.

The rearrangement joins TRBV4-3 to TRBJ1-1; D remains unclear. The V gene's germline CDR1 is LGHNA and CDR2 YSLEER. This CDR3 contains 13 residues. The germline V and J ends were trimmed by 0 bases and 4 bases, with 6 bases remaining between them. The CDR3 DNA follows: TGCGCCAGCAGCCAAGAACAGATCACTGAAGCTTTCTTT. Its protein product is CASSQEQITEAFF.

CDR3 bases: TGTGCCAGCAGCCAAGATACGGGTTATTATGGCTACACCTTC. The encoded protein is CASSQDTGYYGYTF. The J gene is TRBJ1-2, the V gene TRBV3-1 (or the pseudogene TRBV3-2); D remains ambiguous. Trimming took 0 bases from V and 5 from J, leaving 10 bases between them. Per the germline V gene, CDR1 is LGHDT and CDR2 is YNNKEL (reference sequence). This CDR3 is built from 14 residues.

The chain links TRBV11-1 to TRBJ1-2; perhaps TRBD1 as D (6 bases). The ends were cut back, 4 bases at V and 4 bases at J, with 10 bases in the middle. The CDR3 contains 13 residues. CDR1 and CDR2 (germline): SGHAT, FQDESV (reference sequence). In DNA form, the CDR3 reads TGTGCCAGCAGCTCAGGGGTCGGCTATGGCTACACCTTC. Translating it yields CASSSGVGYGYTF.

The chain recombines TRBV29-1 with TRBJ1-4; weak D call: TRBD1 (5 bases). Germline V gene data show CDR1 as SQVTM and CDR2 as ANQGSEA. V lost 4 bases to trimming and J lost 2 bases, with 8 bases between them. The CDR3 is 13 residues long. CDR3 nucleotides: TGCAGCGTTGGGGCAGGGACTAATGAAAAACTGTTTTTT. Translation: CSVGAGTNEKLFF.

In this sample, this clone turned up once. The chain couples TRBV19 to TRBJ2-3; TRBD1 matches 7 bases. V lost 6 bases, J lost 5 bases, and 8 bases stayed unmatched. The CDR3 totals 14 residues. CDR1 is LNHDA, CDR2 SQIVND, per germline (reference sequence). CDR3 DNA sequence: TGTGCCAGTAGCACGGACAGGTGGGGAGATACGCAGTATTTT. It specifies CASSTDRWGDTQYF.

Remarks on this clone: At the DNA level, this CDR3 is encoded by other sequences in the same sample as well. The rearrangement links TRBV14 to TRBJ1-2; maybe TRBD1 (6 bases). The ends were cut back, 1 base at V and 3 bases at J, with 6 bases in the middle. The CDR3 sequence is 13 residues long. The germline V gene encodes CDR1 SGHDN and CDR2 FVKESK. CDR3 sequence: CASSQGQDYGYTF. The CDR3 DNA is TGTGCCAGCAGCCAAGGACAGGACTATGGCTACACCTTC.

The chain combines TRBV5-1 with TRBJ1-1, with D possibly being TRBD1 (5 bases). The CDR3 totals 15 residues. V lost 4 bases and J 10 bases, leaving 23 bases between the germline ends. Germline assignment: CDR1 SGHRS and CDR2 YFSETQ. This chain's CDR3 is CASSPSWGYGGSAFF. In DNA, the CDR3 is TGCGCCAGCAGCCCATCCTGGGGCTACGGGGGTTCAGCTTTCTTT. The variable domain in full, completed from reference TRBV5-1 and TRBJ1-1, reads KAGVTQTPRYLIKTRGQQVTLSCSPISGHRSVSWYQQTPGQGLQFLFEYFSETQRNKGNFPGRFSGRQFSNSRSEMNVSTLELGDSALYLCASSPSWGYGGSAFFGQGTRLTVV.

The chain uses TRBV7-6 and TRBJ1-2, with TRBD1 as a possible D gene (6 bases). Germline loops: CDR1 SGHVS, CDR2 FNYEAQ. V shed 1 base and J shed 8 bases, with 17 bases lying between them. The CDR3 contains 15 residues. The CDR3 spells CASSLEWGAGGGYTF. The DNA for the CDR3 is TGTGCCAGCAGCTTAGAGTGGGGGGCGGGGGGCGGCTACACCTTC.

The V gene is TRBV5-1, the J gene TRBJ2-1, with TRBD1 matching over 9 bases. The CDR3 has 15 amino acids. V trimming: 2 bases; J trimming: 5 bases; junction bases outside the gene matches: 5. The germline V gene has CDR1 SGHRS and CDR2 YFSETQ. The chain's CDR3 is CASSLQGAEDNEQFF. The DNA for the CDR3 is TGCGCCAGCAGCTTACAGGGGGCAGAGGACAATGAGCAGTTCTTC.

V usage is TRBV27 and J usage is TRBJ2-7, with D uncertain. Deletions cut 0 bases from V and 7 bases from J, with 10 bases between. Germline lookup yields CDR1 MNHEY and CDR2 SMNVEV (reference sequence). The CDR3 sequence is 13 residues long. The CDR3 nucleotides read TGTGCCAGCAGTTTATCGTGGAGTGGGGAGCAGTACTTC. Amino acids: CASSLSWSGEQYF.

The genes are TRBV9 and TRBJ2-1, with 9 bases aligning to TRBD2. V lost 0 bases to trimming and J lost 14 bases; unmatched junction nucleotides: 9. Germline lookup yields CDR1 SGDLS and CDR2 YYNGEE. This CDR3 comprises 14 residues. DNA of the CDR3: TGTGCCAGCAGCGTAGATGGCGGGGGGGCCGAGGAGTTCTTC. This translates into CASSVDGGGAEEFF.

The rearrangement joins TRBV19 to TRBJ2-5, with D perhaps TRBD2 (5 bases). Germline lookup yields CDR1 LNHDA and CDR2 SQIVND (reference sequence). The CDR3 extends over 14 amino acids. V was shortened by 3 bases and J by 5 bases, with 13 bases between the two germline ends. The CDR3 is CASSISVRGETQYF. In nucleotides, the CDR3 is TGTGCCAGTAGTATTAGCGTCCGCGGGGAGACCCAGTACTTC.

The chain uses TRBV7-2 and TRBJ2-1, with 8 bases matching TRBD1. The CDR3 has 16 amino acids. Germline CDR1 is SGHTA and CDR2 is FQGNSA. V dropped 4 bases and J dropped 1; count of bases not matched to a gene: 6. In DNA form, the CDR3 reads TGTGCCAGCAGCTCCCGCAGGGGGCGTTCCTACAATGAGCAGTTCTTC. It yields the protein CASSSRRGRSYNEQFF.

The rearrangement uses TRBV7-6 and TRBJ2-4, with D tentatively TRBD1 (6 bases). This CDR3 comprises 14 residues. The V gene lost 0 bases and the J gene lost 6 bases, with 9 bases spanning the gap. CDR1 and CDR2 from the germline V gene are SGHVS and FNYEAQ. CDR3 protein: CASSLAGALNIQYF. The CDR3 nucleotides are TGTGCCAGCAGCTTAGCGGGGGCATTAAACATTCAGTACTTC.